The present TCR beta chain was sequenced within a study of shared clonotypes between healthy human individuals. Germline CDR1 reads MDHEN; CDR2 reads SYDVKM. With 2 bases removed from V and 3 bases from J, the gap between germline ends came to 14 bases. This CDR3 spans 15 amino acids. Comment on this clone: Its antigen is unidentified.

Assay: immunoSEQ multiplex PCR; the TCRdb copy retains only in-frame clones and omits some. The sample includes about 1.5 million clones, approximately 96% of them seen just once. Study observations and caveats: The low donor count limited represented genetic and exposure-history diversity.

Source material: naive CD4+ T cells sorted from blood. Subset defined: CD45RA+ positively selected. This clonotype was obtained from a man aged 30 to 45 in good health. This chain links TRBV28 with TRBJ2-7; D gene unclear. CDR3 protein: CASSLSWAIGYEQYF. The CDR3 bases are TGTGCCAGCAGTTTAAGTTGGGCAATAGGCTACGAGCAGTACTTC.